Detailed here is one T cell receptor beta chain. The data stem from a study of OX40 agonist ivuxolimab in advanced cancers. The overall study: With ivuxolimab, an agonistic anti-OX40 (CD134) antibody, patients were treated.

Method: immunoSEQ multiplex PCR; TCRdb's copy keeps in-frame clones and lacks some. This table holds nearly 60,000 clones, 80% to 90% found once. Germline CDR1 SGHRS, CDR2 YFSETQ. The CDR3 has 14 amino acids. V dropped 0 bases and J dropped 4; count of bases not matched to a gene: 1. V usage is TRBV5-1 and J usage is TRBJ2-7; 10 nucleotides match TRBD1. The starting material was CD4+ or CD8+ T cells sorted from blood, obtained in a trial of the OX40 agonist ivuxolimab. This TCR derives from an adult with an advanced solid tumor such as melanoma, head and neck, liver or kidney cancer. The CDR3 bases are TGCGCCAGCAGCTTGGGACAGGGGGCTTACGAGCAGTACTTC. It yields the protein CASSLGQGAYEQYF.